This T cell receptor beta chain was sequenced for a study of T cell responses to AZD1222 COVID-19 vaccine. The CDR3 has 14 amino acids. CDR1 is MNHEY, CDR2 SMNVEV, per germline (reference sequence). The V gene lost 5 bases and the J gene lost 7 bases, with 14 bases spanning the gap. Overall study findings and caveats: Vaccine-associated CD4 TCRs ranged over spike, dominating at 160-218 and 743-854. Only a handful of AZD1222 recipients were seropositive at baseline. Samples come after the peak T cell response, not at day 14.

The table came from immunoSEQ multiplex PCR; TCRdb's copy has only in-frame clones and leaves some out. The sample contains tens of thousands of clones, roughly 90% of which appear only once. Of note for this clone: Its antigen is unknown.

The sequence was collected from an adult in good health. The material sequenced was peripheral blood, taken on day 0 of AZD1222 vaccination. This chain connects TRBV27 to TRBJ2-2; no clear D gene. CDR3 in amino acids: CASSRRGVSGELFF. In nucleotides, the CDR3 is TGTGCCAGCAGTCGCCGTGGGGTGAGCGGGGAGCTGTTTTTT.